The T cell receptor (beta chain) under discussion was sequenced for a study of Ad26.COV2.S vaccination and SARS-CoV-2 variants. Concerning this clone: Its antigen is not identified.

The trim removed 1 base at V and 3 bases at J, leaving 4 bases unmatched. CDR1 and CDR2 from the germline V gene are SGHNT and YYREEE (reference sequence). This CDR3 comprises 16 residues. Notes on the study in general: Measurement of non-spike TCR breadth gave similar results in vaccine and placebo recipients.

Profiling relied on immunoSEQ multiplex PCR, and the TCRdb table lists in-frame clones only, not all of them. In the table there are more than 150,000 clones, about 83% of which are singletons. The genes are TRBV5-4 and TRBJ2-3; TRBD2 aligns across 11 bases. Source: peripheral blood, taken after recovery from COVID-19. This receptor was taken from a human donor who had recovered from COVID-19. The CDR3 spells CASSLRLAGRTDTQYF. In DNA, the CDR3 is TGTGCCAGCAGCTTGCGACTAGCGGGACGTACAGATACGCAGTATTTT.